Listed below are T cell receptor beta chains from one sample, sequenced in a study of blood T cell repertoires in COVID-19. Repertoires were generated with immunoSEQ multiplex PCR, while TCRdb's copy carries only in-frame clones and drops some. There are about 330,000 clones in the sample; under 90% occur only once, and about 10% lies in the top ten. The specimen was PBMCs or T cells enriched from blood (not recorded which). The receptors shown here come from a woman between 18 and 29 years old who had recovered from COVID-19. The CDR3 runs from the conserved cysteine through the conserved F or W. Each record gives: clone size, V gene, J gene, CDR3 length, D gene, CDR3 protein, CDR3 DNA. D genes are given only for firm matches. Clone size is stated in some rows and not others, as once, few, many or a class when expanded.

-	TRBV28	TRBJ1-2	15	TRBD1	CASSLGTGLGYGYTF	TGTGCCAGCAGTTTGGGGACAGGGTTGGGCTATGGCTACACCTTC
-	TRBV3-1/TRBV3-2	TRBJ1-6	13	-	CASSSDGGSPLHF	TGTGCCAGCAGCTCGGACGGGGGGTCACCCCTCCACTTT
-	TRBV10-3	TRBJ2-5	19	-	CAISRGGTGPGGPQETQYF	TGTGCCATCAGCCGGGGTGGGACAGGGCCGGGAGGGCCCCAAGAGACCCAGTACTTC
-	TRBV29-1	TRBJ2-1	14	TRBD1	CSVVDRDFYNEQFF	TGCAGCGTTGTGGACAGGGATTTCTACAATGAGCAGTTCTTC
-	TRBV7-2	TRBJ1-2	15	-	CASSPYSTEVYGYTF	TGTGCCAGCAGCCCCTATTCGACAGAGGTATATGGCTACACCTTC
-	TRBV4-1	TRBJ1-6	13	-	CASSREFNSPLHF	TGCGCCAGCAGCAGGGAGTTTAATTCACCCCTCCACTTT
-	TRBV7-3	TRBJ2-1	15	TRBD2	CASSETSGIYNEQFF	TGTGCCAGCAGCGAAACTAGCGGGATCTACAATGAGCAGTTCTTC
-	TRBV19	TRBJ2-3	17	-	CASSIDVSGDTTDTQYF	TGTGCCAGTAGTATCGATGTCTCGGGAGATACCACAGATACGCAGTATTTT
-	TRBV21-1	TRBJ1-4	10	-	CASPSRKLFF	TGTGCCAGCCCTAGCAGGAAACTGTTTTTT
-	TRBV6-5	TRBJ2-7	14	-	CASSYSPVTHEQYF	TGTGCCAGCAGTTACTCACCAGTTACCCACGAGCAGTACTTC
-	TRBV25-1	TRBJ1-1	18	-	CASSDPMGGSGENTEAFF	TGTGCCAGCAGTGACCCTATGGGGGGTTCGGGAGAGAACACTGAAGCTTTCTTT
-	TRBV10-3	TRBJ1-1	13	-	CAISGHGETEAFF	TGTGCCATCAGTGGCCATGGTGAGACTGAAGCTTTCTTT
once	TRBV30	TRBJ1-4	11	-	CAWSPAGPLFF	TGTGCCTGGAGTCCAGCGGGCCCCCTGTTTTTT
-	TRBV19	TRBJ2-3	13	TRBD1	CASSFQGEDTQYF	TGTGCCAGTAGCTTCCAGGGGGAAGATACGCAGTATTTT
-	TRBV27	TRBJ1-2	14	TRBD1	CASSSRGTAYGYTF	TGTGCCAGCAGTTCTCGCGGGACAGCCTATGGCTACACCTTC
-	TRBV15	TRBJ2-5	16	TRBD1	CATSRGRTGGEETQYF	TGTGCCACCAGCAGGGGGAGAACAGGGGGCGAAGAGACCCAGTACTTC
-	TRBV11-3	TRBJ2-2	16	-	CASSLGRGANTGELFF	TGTGCCAGCAGCTTAGGCAGGGGCGCGAACACCGGGGAGCTGTTTTTT
once	TRBV7-6	TRBJ1-5	17	-	CASSLEVGGNSNQPQHF	TGTGCCAGCAGCTTAGAGGTCGGGGGGAATAGCAATCAGCCCCAGCATTTT
-	TRBV6-5	TRBJ2-7	14	TRBD1	CASSYWGQAYEQYF	TGTGCCAGCAGTTACTGGGGACAGGCCTACGAGCAGTACTTC
few	TRBV5-1	TRBJ2-6	16	TRBD2	CASSVGGLTGANVLTF	TGCGCCAGCAGTGTGGGAGGGCTTACTGGGGCCAACGTCCTGACTTTC
-	TRBV27	TRBJ1-2	14	-	CASSTARDARGYTF	TGTGCCAGCAGTACAGCCAGGGATGCAAGAGGCTACACCTTC
-	TRBV3-1/TRBV3-2	TRBJ1-3	17	TRBD1	CASSPHRGPLTGNTIYF	TGTGCCAGCAGCCCCCATAGGGGGCCGCTTACTGGAAACACCATATATTTT
-	TRBV30	TRBJ1-2	14	TRBD1	CAWSVRGGGYGYTF	TGTGCCTGGAGTGTACGAGGGGGCGGCTATGGCTACACCTTC
-	TRBV28	TRBJ1-5	13	-	CASSLGGVQPQHF	TGTGCCAGCAGTTTAGGGGGGGTTCAGCCCCAGCATTTT
-	TRBV28	TRBJ1-2	14	TRBD1	CASSSSQGDYGYTF	TGTGCCAGCAGTTCATCCCAGGGGGACTATGGCTACACCTTC
-	TRBV19	TRBJ2-1	15	TRBD1	CASRPTGTGQNEQFF	TGTGCCAGTCGACCAACAGGGACAGGTCAGAATGAGCAGTTCTTC
-	TRBV3-1/TRBV3-2	TRBJ2-3	13	TRBD2	CASGSGSTDTQYF	TGTGCCAGTGGTAGCGGGAGCACAGATACGCAGTATTTT
-	TRBV4-1	TRBJ1-6	16	-	CASSQEHKRLVSPLHF	TGCGCCAGCAGCCAAGAACATAAACGACTAGTTTCACCCCTCCACTTT
-	TRBV28	TRBJ2-7	17	TRBD1	CASSLPLDRGRNHEQYF	TGTGCCAGCAGTTTACCCCTGGACAGGGGGCGTAATCACGAGCAGTACTTC
-	TRBV10-1	TRBJ2-3	13	TRBD2	CASSRLAGGTQYF	TGCGCCAGCAGTAGACTAGCGGGAGGTACGCAGTATTTT
-	TRBV28	TRBJ1-1	13	-	CASSSAVHTEAFF	TGTGCCAGCAGTTCGGCGGTCCACACTGAAGCTTTCTTT
-	TRBV12-2	TRBJ2-1	16	-	CASRLDAGGPLHEQFF	TGTGCAAGTCGCTTAGATGCGGGGGGCCCCCTGCATGAGCAGTTCTTC
-	TRBV2	TRBJ1-4	14	TRBD1	CASSEIAGTAKLFF	TGTGCCAGCAGTGAGATCGCCGGGACAGCGAAACTGTTTTTT
-	TRBV7-9	TRBJ1-1	13	TRBD1	CASSLQGDTEAFF	TGTGCCAGCAGCCTACAGGGGGACACTGAAGCTTTCTTT
-	TRBV6-5	TRBJ2-3	15	TRBD2	CASSYSSGRAYTQYF	TGTGCCAGCAGTTACTCGAGCGGGAGGGCCTATACGCAGTATTTT
-	TRBV2	TRBJ1-5	15	-	CASSFQGRSNQPQHF	TGTGCCAGCAGCTTCCAGGGGAGAAGCAATCAGCCCCAGCATTTT
-	TRBV27	TRBJ2-3	15	-	CASSLSRDLADTQYF	TGTGCCAGCAGTTTATCGCGGGACCTTGCAGATACGCAGTATTTT
-	TRBV30	TRBJ1-5	13	-	CAWGDGLNQPQHF	TGTGCCTGGGGGGACGGACTGAATCAGCCCCAGCATTTT
-	TRBV19	TRBJ1-5	17	-	CASSIDPITGIGQPQHF	TGTGCCAGTAGTATAGATCCCATCACAGGGATAGGTCAGCCCCAGCATTTT
-	TRBV7-2	TRBJ2-1	15	TRBD1	CASSLGTGNYNEQFF	TGTGCCAGCAGCTTAGGGACAGGAAATTACAATGAGCAGTTCTTC
-	TRBV5-1	TRBJ2-1	15	TRBD2	CASSLELAGISEQFF	TGCGCCAGCAGCTTGGAACTAGCGGGGATCAGTGAGCAGTTCTTC
-	TRBV5-1	TRBJ2-7	17	TRBD2	CASSLVFGRGHFYEQYF	TGCGCCAGCAGCTTGGTGTTCGGGAGGGGACATTTTTACGAGCAGTACTTC
-	TRBV5-1	TRBJ1-1	15	-	CASSLGRSMNTEAFF	TGCGCCAGCAGCTTGGGTCGGAGCATGAACACTGAAGCTTTCTTT
-	TRBV27	TRBJ1-4	18	-	CASSLSSISGARDGKLFF	TGTGCCAGCAGTTTATCGAGCATCTCGGGTGCCCGGGATGGAAAACTGTTTTTT
-	TRBV28	TRBJ1-5	15	-	CASSSSGIGNQPQHF	TGTGCCAGCAGTTCCTCAGGGATTGGCAATCAGCCCCAGCATTTT
-	TRBV7-3	TRBJ2-5	13	-	CASSRGAQETQYF	TGTGCCAGCAGCCGGGGGGCCCAAGAGACCCAGTACTTC
-	TRBV7-9	TRBJ2-7	14	TRBD2	CASSPGGSVDEQYF	TGTGCCAGCAGCCCCGGGGGGTCTGTTGACGAGCAGTACTTC
-	TRBV27	TRBJ2-2	15	TRBD1	CASSLGGTGYGELFF	TGTGCCAGCAGTTTAGGGGGGACAGGATACGGGGAGCTGTTTTTT
few	TRBV6-6	TRBJ1-5	15	-	CASSPGGVVDQPQHF	TGTGCCAGCAGCCCCGGGGGGGTGGTGGACCAGCCCCAGCATTTT
many	TRBV2	TRBJ1-1	14	TRBD1	CASRRQGAGTEAFF	TGTGCCAGCAGACGACAGGGGGCGGGCACTGAAGCTTTCTTT
-	TRBV6-5	TRBJ2-1	14	TRBD2	CASSRLAGLNEQFF	TGTGCCAGCAGCCGACTAGCGGGGCTAAATGAGCAGTTCTTC